This TCR beta chain stems from a study of regulatory T cells in long-lasting Graves disease. Study context: Patients with persistent Graves' disease had over 5 years of antithyroid drugs and persistent TSH receptor antibodies.

This CDR3 contains 14 residues. Germline V gives CDR1 MNHNS, CDR2 SASEGT. V was trimmed by 6 bases and J by 5 bases, leaving 17 bases between them. Through Arm-PCR of CDR3 regions and iRepertoire HTBI primers, TCR beta libraries were built. TCRdb reprocessed the multiplex PCR reads via MiXCR and lists one record per CDR3 protein. Of roughly 490,000 distinct CDR3 sequences in the sample, less than 25% were seen once. This clonotype was detected ten times or more. Its antigen is currently unknown. Time point denoted: persistent/refractory GD, antithyroid drugs over 5 years with positive TRAb. The TCR library was prepared using RNA isolated from PBMCs. Graves' disease diagnoses used American Thyroid Association guidelines. Study findings and constraints: Favoring TRBV28, TRBJ1-2 and TRBJ2-5 was a feature seen in persistent disease.

V usage is TRBV6-1 and J usage is TRBJ2-7, with a weak D call TRBD1 (5 bases). This sequence was found in a female donor with Graves disease. The sample here was peripheral blood mononuclear cells (PBMCs), taken when the disease was refractory, from a patient treated with antithyroid drugs. CDR3 nucleotides: TGTGCCAGCAGCCCCCGCCAGGGCACCGACGAGCAGTACTTC. Encoded protein: CASSPRQGTDEQYF.